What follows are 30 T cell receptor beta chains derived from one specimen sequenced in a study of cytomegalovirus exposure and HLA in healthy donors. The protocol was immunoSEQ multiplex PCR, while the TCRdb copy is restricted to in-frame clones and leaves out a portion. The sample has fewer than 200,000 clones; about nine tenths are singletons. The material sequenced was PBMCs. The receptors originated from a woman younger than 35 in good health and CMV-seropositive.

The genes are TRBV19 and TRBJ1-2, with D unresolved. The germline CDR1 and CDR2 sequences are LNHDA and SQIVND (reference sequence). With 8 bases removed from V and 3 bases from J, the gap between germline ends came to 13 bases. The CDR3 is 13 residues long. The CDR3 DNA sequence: TGTGCCAGTTCCCCGGCCGGGGACTATGGCTACACCTTC. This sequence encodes CASSPAGDYGYTF.

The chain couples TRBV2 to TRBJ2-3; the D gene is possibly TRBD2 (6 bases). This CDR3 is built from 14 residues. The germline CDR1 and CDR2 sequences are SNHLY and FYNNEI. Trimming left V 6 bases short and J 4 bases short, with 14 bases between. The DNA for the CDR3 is TGTGCCAGCAGAGGGACTCTTGGGGCAGATACGCAGTATTTT. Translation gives CASRGTLGADTQYF. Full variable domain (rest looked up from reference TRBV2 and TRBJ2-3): EPEVTQTPSHQVTQMGQEVILRCVPISNHLYFYWYRQILGQKVEFLVSFYNNEISEKSEIFDDQFSVERPDGSNFTLKIRSTKLEDSAMYFCASRGTLGADTQYFGPGTRLTVL.

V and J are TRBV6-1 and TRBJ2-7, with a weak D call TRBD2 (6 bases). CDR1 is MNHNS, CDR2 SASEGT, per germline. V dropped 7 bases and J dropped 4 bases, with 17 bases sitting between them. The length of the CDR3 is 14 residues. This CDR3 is CASTKGTGDYEQYF. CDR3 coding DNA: TGTGCCAGCACCAAAGGAACGGGGGATTACGAGCAGTACTTC.

This CDR3 is CASSFPGGSSYEQYF. The DNA for the CDR3 is TGTGCCAGCAGTTTTCCAGGGGGGAGCTCCTACGAGCAGTACTTC. This chain uses TRBV28 with TRBJ2-7, with TRBD1 as a possible D gene (7 bases). Trimming stripped 3 bases from V and 0 bases from J, with 12 bases between. CDR3 length: 15 residues. Germline CDR1 reads MDHEN; CDR2 reads SYDVKM.

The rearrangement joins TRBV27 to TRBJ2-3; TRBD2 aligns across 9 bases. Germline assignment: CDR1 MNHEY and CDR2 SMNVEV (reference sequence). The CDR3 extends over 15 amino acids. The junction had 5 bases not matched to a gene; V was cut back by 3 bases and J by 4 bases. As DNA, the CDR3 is TGTGCCAGCAGTTTGCGGGAGGGTCACCCAGATACGCAGTATTTT. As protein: CASSLREGHPDTQYF.

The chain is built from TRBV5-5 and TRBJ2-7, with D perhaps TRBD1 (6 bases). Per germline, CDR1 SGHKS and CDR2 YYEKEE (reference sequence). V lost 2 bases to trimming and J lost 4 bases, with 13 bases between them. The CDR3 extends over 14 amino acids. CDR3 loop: CASSFSWGPYEQYF. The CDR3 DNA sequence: TGTGCCAGCAGCTTCTCTTGGGGGCCGTACGAGCAGTACTTC.

CDR3 protein: CASSFGQSNTEAFF. DNA for the CDR3: TGTGCCAGCAGCTTTGGACAGTCGAACACTGAAGCTTTCTTT. The chain employs TRBV13 and TRBJ1-1, with D maybe TRBD1 (6 bases). CDR1 and CDR2 from the germline V gene are PRHDT and FYEKMQ (reference sequence). Trimming stripped 3 bases from V and 1 base from J, with 9 bases between. This CDR3 has 14 residues.

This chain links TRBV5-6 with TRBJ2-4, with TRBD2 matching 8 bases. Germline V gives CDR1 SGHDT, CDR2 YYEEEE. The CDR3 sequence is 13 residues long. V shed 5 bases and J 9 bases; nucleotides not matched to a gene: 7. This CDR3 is CASRFSGGGIQYF. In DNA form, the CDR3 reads TGTGCCAGCAGATTTTCGGGAGGGGGCATTCAGTACTTC.

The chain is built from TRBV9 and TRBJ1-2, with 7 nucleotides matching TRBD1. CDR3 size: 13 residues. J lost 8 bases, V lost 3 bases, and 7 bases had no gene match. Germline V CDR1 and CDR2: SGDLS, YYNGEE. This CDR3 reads CASSALTGLGYTF. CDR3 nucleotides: TGTGCCAGCAGCGCTTTGACAGGGCTAGGCTACACCTTC.

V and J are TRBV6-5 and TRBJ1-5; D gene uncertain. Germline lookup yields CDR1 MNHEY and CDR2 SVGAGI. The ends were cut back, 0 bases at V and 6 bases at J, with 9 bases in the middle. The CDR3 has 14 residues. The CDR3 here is CASSYSAGSQPQHF. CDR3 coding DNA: TGTGCCAGCAGTTACTCAGCAGGATCTCAGCCCCAGCATTTT.

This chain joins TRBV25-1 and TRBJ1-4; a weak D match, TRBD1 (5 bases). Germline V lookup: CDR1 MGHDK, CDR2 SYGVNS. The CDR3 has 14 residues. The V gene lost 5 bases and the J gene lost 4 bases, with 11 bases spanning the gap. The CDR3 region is CASSWGVDNEKLFF. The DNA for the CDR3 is TGTGCCAGCAGTTGGGGGGTAGATAATGAAAAACTGTTTTTT.

The CDR3 sequence: CASSQDVREQFF. In DNA form, the CDR3 reads TGTGCCAGCAGCCAAGATGTTCGGGAGCAGTTCTTC. V is TRBV4-2 and J is TRBJ2-1; D unresolved. The CDR3 runs to 12 residues. The germline V and J ends were trimmed by 0 bases and 10 bases, with 7 bases remaining between them. Germline V gives CDR1 LGHNA, CDR2 YNFKEQ.

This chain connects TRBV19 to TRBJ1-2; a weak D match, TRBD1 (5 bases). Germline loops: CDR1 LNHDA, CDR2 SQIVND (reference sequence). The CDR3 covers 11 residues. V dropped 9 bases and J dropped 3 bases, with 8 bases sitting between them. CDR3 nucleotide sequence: TGTGCCAGCCGGGGGGACTATGGCTACACCTTC. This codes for CASRGDYGYTF.

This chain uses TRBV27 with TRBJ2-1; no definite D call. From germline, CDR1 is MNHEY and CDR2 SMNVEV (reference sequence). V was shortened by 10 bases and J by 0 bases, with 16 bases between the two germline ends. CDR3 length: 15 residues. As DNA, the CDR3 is TGTGCCAACCCTAGAGGCGGAAACTCCTACAATGAGCAGTTCTTC. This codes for CANPRGGNSYNEQFF.

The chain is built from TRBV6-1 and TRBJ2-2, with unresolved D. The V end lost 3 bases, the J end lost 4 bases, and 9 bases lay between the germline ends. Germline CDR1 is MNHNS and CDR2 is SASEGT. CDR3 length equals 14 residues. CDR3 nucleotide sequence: TGTGCCAGCAGTGAGGAGTTATCCACCGGGGAGCTGTTTTTT. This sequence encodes CASSEELSTGELFF.

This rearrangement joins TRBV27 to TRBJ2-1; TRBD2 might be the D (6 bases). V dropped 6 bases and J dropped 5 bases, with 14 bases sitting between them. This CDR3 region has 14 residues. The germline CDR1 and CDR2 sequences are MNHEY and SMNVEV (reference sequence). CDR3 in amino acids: CASSRGSTDNEQFF. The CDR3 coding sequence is TGTGCCAGCAGCCGGGGGTCTACAGACAATGAGCAGTTCTTC.

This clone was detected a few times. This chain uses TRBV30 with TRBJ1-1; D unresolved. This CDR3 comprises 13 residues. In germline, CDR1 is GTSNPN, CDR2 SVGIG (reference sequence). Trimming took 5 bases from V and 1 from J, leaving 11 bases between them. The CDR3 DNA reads TGTGCCTGGGCCCCTGACTCGAACACTGAAGCTTTCTTT. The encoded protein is CAWAPDSNTEAFF.

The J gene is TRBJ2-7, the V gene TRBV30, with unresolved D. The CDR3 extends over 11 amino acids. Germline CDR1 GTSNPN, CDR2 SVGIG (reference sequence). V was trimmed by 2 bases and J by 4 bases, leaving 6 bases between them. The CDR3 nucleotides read TGTGCCTGGAGTAATCGGTACGAGCAGTACTTC. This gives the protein CAWSNRYEQYF.

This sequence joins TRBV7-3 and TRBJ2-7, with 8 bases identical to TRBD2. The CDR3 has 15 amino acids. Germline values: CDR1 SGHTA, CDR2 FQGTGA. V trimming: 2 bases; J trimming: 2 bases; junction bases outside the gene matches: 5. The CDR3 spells CASSLGLAGPYEQYF. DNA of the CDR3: TGTGCCAGCAGCTTAGGCCTAGCGGGCCCCTACGAGCAGTACTTC.

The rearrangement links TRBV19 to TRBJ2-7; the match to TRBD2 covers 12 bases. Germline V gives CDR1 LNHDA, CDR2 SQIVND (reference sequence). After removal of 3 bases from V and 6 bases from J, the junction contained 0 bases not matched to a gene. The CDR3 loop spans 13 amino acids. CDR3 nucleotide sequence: TGTGCCAGTAGTATGGGACTAGCGGGCGAGCAGTACTTC. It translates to CASSMGLAGEQYF.

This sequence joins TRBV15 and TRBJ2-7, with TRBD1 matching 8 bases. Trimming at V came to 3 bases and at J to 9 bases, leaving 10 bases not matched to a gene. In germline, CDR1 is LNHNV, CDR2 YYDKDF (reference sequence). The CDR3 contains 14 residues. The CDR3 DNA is TGTGCCACCAGCAGGGGGGACAGGTACGAGGGGCAGTACTTC. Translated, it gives CATSRGDRYEGQYF.

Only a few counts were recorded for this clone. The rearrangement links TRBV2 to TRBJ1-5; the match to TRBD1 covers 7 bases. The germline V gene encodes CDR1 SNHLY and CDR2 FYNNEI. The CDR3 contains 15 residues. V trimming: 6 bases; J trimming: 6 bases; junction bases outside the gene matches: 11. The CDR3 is CASSPDRAAGQPQHF. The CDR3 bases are TGTGCCAGCAGCCCTGACAGGGCGGCGGGTCAGCCCCAGCATTTT.

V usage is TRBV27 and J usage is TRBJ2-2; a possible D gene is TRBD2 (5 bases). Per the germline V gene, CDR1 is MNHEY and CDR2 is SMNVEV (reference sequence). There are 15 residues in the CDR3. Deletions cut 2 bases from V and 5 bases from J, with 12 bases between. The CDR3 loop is CASSLEGVGTGELFF. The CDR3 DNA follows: TGTGCCAGCAGTTTAGAGGGAGTTGGGACCGGGGAGCTGTTTTTT.

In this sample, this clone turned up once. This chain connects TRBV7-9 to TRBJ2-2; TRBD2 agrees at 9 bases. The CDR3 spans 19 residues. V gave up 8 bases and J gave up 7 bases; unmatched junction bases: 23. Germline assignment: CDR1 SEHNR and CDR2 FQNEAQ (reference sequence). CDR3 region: CASSTPTRGGRADHGELFF. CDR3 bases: TGTGCCAGCTCGACCCCCACTAGAGGCGGGAGGGCCGATCACGGGGAGCTGTTTTTT.

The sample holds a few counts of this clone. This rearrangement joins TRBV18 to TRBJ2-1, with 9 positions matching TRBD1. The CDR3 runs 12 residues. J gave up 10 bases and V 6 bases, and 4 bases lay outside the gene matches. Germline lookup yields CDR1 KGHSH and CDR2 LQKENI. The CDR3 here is CASSGTGYEQFF. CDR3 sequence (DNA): TGTGCCAGCTCGGGGACAGGGTACGAGCAGTTCTTC.

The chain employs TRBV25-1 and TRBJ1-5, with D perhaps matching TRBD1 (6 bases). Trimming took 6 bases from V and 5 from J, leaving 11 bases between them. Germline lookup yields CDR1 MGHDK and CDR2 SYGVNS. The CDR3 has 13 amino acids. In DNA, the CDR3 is TGTGCCAGCAGGCCCAGGGGAGATCAGCCCCAGCATTTT. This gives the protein CASRPRGDQPQHF.

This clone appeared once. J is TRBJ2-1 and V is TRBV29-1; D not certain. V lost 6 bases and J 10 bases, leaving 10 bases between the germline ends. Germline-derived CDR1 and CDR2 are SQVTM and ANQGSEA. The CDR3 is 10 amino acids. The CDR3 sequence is CSVEPREQFF. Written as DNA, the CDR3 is TGCAGCGTAGAGCCTCGGGAGCAGTTCTTC.

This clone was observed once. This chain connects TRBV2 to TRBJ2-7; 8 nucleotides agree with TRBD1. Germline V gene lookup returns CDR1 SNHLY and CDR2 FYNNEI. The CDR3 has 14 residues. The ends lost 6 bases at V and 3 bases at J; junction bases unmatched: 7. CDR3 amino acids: CASRGEQGGYEQYF. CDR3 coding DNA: TGTGCCAGCAGGGGGGAACAGGGGGGCTACGAGCAGTACTTC.

The CDR3 bases are TGTGCCAGCACCACCGGATCGGGGGAGCAGTACTTC. It yields the protein CASTTGSGEQYF. The chain links TRBV7-9 to TRBJ2-7, with D perhaps TRBD2 (5 bases). Trimming cost V 7 bases and J 7 bases, with 14 bases left between them. Germline CDR1 is SEHNR and CDR2 is FQNEAQ (reference sequence). This CDR3 region has 12 residues.

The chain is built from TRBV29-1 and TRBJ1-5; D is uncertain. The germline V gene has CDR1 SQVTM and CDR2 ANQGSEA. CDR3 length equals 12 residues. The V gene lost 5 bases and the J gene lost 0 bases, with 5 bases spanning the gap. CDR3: CSVRDSNQPQHF. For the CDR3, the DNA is TGCAGCGTTCGCGATAGCAATCAGCCCCAGCATTTT.